Each of the 27 T cell receptor beta chains below was sequenced from the same sample in a study of CD4 T cells in relation to SARS-CoV-2 and coronaviruses. Some clones are missing from TCRdb's copy, which holds only in-frame ones; the method was immunoSEQ multiplex PCR. This table has under 90,000 clones, 80% to 95% appearing once. The unexposed donors gave CD4+ T cells in 2011-2018, prior to COVID-19. The sequenced material came from naive CD4+ T cells from PBMCs. Subset described: naive CD4+ T cells isolated by negative enrichment. Receptor source: a human donor in good health.

The gene calls are TRBV30 and TRBJ1-6; the D gene is possibly TRBD1 (5 bases). Germline loops: CDR1 GTSNPN, CDR2 SVGIG (reference sequence). V dropped 4 bases and J dropped 3 bases, with 16 bases sitting between them. This CDR3 comprises 16 residues. The CDR3 coding sequence is TGTGCCTGGACCCCTGGGAGGGGCAACTATAATTCACCCCTCCACTTT. Amino acid sequence: CAWTPGRGNYNSPLHF.

This clone was observed a few times. The J gene is TRBJ1-2, the V gene TRBV7-9; D is unresolved. V was pared by 5 bases and J by 11 bases, with 18 bases between. In germline, CDR1 is SEHNR, CDR2 FQNEAQ (reference sequence). The length of the CDR3 is 13 residues. CDR3 DNA: TGTGCCAGCAGCCAGGCGGAAGCTTCCGTATACACCTTC. The encoded protein is CASSQAEASVYTF.

The rearrangement uses TRBV28 and TRBJ2-7; 8 bases are a match to TRBD1. The germline V gene encodes CDR1 MDHEN and CDR2 SYDVKM. This CDR3 is 17 amino acids long. J lost 0 bases, V lost 4 bases, and 11 bases had no gene match. CDR3 bases: TGTGCCAGCAGTTCCCCGGGACAGGCCTACCTCTCCTACGAGCAGTACTTC. This codes for CASSSPGQAYLSYEQYF.

The CDR3 region is CASSFRAGSLRANVLTF. The CDR3 DNA follows: TGTGCCAGCAGTTTTCGGGCCGGATCTCTAAGGGCCAACGTCCTGACTTTC. J is TRBJ2-6 and V is TRBV28; no clear D gene. The germline gives CDR1 MDHEN, CDR2 SYDVKM. CDR3 length: 17 amino acids. V lost 3 bases to trimming and J lost 5 bases, with 17 bases between them.

This clone has only one observation. This chain joins TRBV2 and TRBJ1-4, with 7 bases identical to TRBD1. V lost 6 bases to trimming and J lost 2 bases; unmatched junction nucleotides: 9. Germline V gene sequence: CDR1 SNHLY, CDR2 FYNNEI. CDR3 size: 16 residues. This CDR3 is CASRRQGERTNEKLFF. The DNA for the CDR3 is TGTGCCAGCAGGCGACAGGGTGAACGGACTAATGAAAAACTGTTTTTT. The whole variable domain, filled in from reference TRBV2 and TRBJ1-4, reads EPEVTQTPSHQVTQMGQEVILRCVPISNHLYFYWYRQILGQKVEFLVSFYNNEISEKSEIFDDQFSVERPDGSNFTLKIRSTKLEDSAMYFCASRRQGERTNEKLFFGSGTQLSVL.

The rearrangement uses TRBV12-3 or TRBV12-4 and TRBJ1-1; D remains unclear. V was trimmed by 4 bases and J by 1 base, leaving 7 bases between them. The CDR3 runs 13 residues. In nucleotides, the CDR3 is TGTGCCAGCAGTTCTTACACGAACACTGAAGCTTTCTTT. Its protein product is CASSSYTNTEAFF.

This clone was observed once. This sequence joins TRBV19 and TRBJ1-2, with 7 bases fitting TRBD1. Per germline, CDR1 LNHDA and CDR2 SQIVND (reference sequence). V lost 3 bases to trimming and J lost 1 base; unmatched junction nucleotides: 2. This CDR3 is built from 14 residues. For the CDR3, the DNA is TGTGCCAGTAGTATTTGGGACAGTAACTATGGCTACACCTTC. Translating gives CASSIWDSNYGYTF.

The chain carries TRBV7-3 and TRBJ2-3; a weak D match, TRBD2 (7 bases). This CDR3 is built from 15 residues. Germline V CDR1 and CDR2: SGHTA, FQGTGA. V was pared by 5 bases and J by 2 bases, with 14 bases between. The CDR3 nucleotides are TGTGCCAGCAGCACTACAGGGACTATCACAGATACGCAGTATTTT. This translates into CASSTTGTITDTQYF.

In DNA form, the CDR3 reads TGTGCCACCAGCAGAGGAATGGCGGGAGCCCACTACGAGCAGTACTTC. Protein product: CATSRGMAGAHYEQYF. The chain employs TRBV15 and TRBJ2-7, with 7 bases identical to TRBD2. V lost 1 base and J lost 3; bases outside the gene matches: 9. This CDR3 is built from 16 residues. Germline loops: CDR1 LNHNV, CDR2 YYDKDF (reference sequence).

The chain links TRBV9 to TRBJ2-6; 8 bases map to TRBD1. The CDR3 runs to 13 residues. Germline loops: CDR1 SGDLS, CDR2 YYNGEE. V shed 4 bases and J 10 bases; nucleotides not matched to a gene: 4. The CDR3 spells CASSSRQGNVLTF. In nucleotides, the CDR3 is TGTGCCAGCAGCTCCCGACAGGGGAACGTCCTGACTTTC.

Comment on this clone: Without the conserved terminal phenylalanine or tryptophan, this CDR3 likely stems from a read error. The DNA is left out, because the CDR3 cannot be placed on it with certainty; the CDR3 is given as TCRdb lists it. The chain couples TRBV19 to TRBJ2-7; the table's D gene call, TRBD1, was not cross checked with the DNA. Per germline, CDR1 LNHDA and CDR2 SQIVND (reference sequence). The CDR3 numbers 10 amino acids, ends counted. This CDR3 reads CARDRQRRPH.

Here the CDR3 DNA reads TGTGCCAGCAATGGGAAAAATTTTTACAATCAGCCCCAGCATTTT. Amino acid sequence: CASNGKNFYNQPQHF. This chain connects TRBV2 to TRBJ1-5; no clear D gene. The CDR3 is 15 residues long. Per the germline V gene, CDR1 is SNHLY and CDR2 is FYNNEI. Trimming took 7 bases from V and 3 from J, leaving 16 bases between them. The whole variable domain, filled in from reference TRBV2 and TRBJ1-5, reads EPEVTQTPSHQVTQMGQEVILRCVPISNHLYFYWYRQILGQKVEFLVSFYNNEISEKSEIFDDQFSVERPDGSNFTLKIRSTKLEDSAMYFCASNGKNFYNQPQHFGDGTRLSIL.

This clone was detected once. The V gene is TRBV29-1, the J gene TRBJ2-5, with D maybe TRBD2 (6 bases). CDR3 length: 12 residues. Germline V gene data show CDR1 as SQVTM and CDR2 as ANQGSEA. V lost 7 bases and J lost 3, with 12 bases in between. CDR3 protein: CSGLSGEETQYF. CDR3 coding DNA: TGCAGCGGCCTCTCGGGAGAAGAGACCCAGTACTTC.

This chain joins TRBV10-1 and TRBJ1-1; 7 positions agree with TRBD1. CDR3 length equals 14 residues. Trimming cost V 6 bases and J 2 bases; bases outside gene matches: 6. Germline-derived CDR1 and CDR2 are WNHNN and SYGVQD (reference sequence). CDR3 loop: CASRRDRQNTEAFF. In DNA, the CDR3 is TGCGCCAGCAGGAGGGACAGACAAAACACTGAAGCTTTCTTT.

The V gene is TRBV10-3, the J gene TRBJ2-3; 11 bases match TRBD2. J lost 6 bases, V lost 6 bases, and 14 bases had no gene match. The CDR3 is 17 amino acids. Germline V gene lookup returns CDR1 ENHRY and CDR2 SYGVKD. The CDR3, as DNA: TGTGCCATCAGAGCTACATTAGCGGGAGGGCCAGGTGATACGCAGTATTTT. Translating it yields CAIRATLAGGPGDTQYF.

V is TRBV7-8 and J is TRBJ1-2, with a tentative D call TRBD1 (5 bases). The V gene lost 1 base and the J gene lost 4 bases, with 13 bases spanning the gap. The germline V gene encodes CDR1 SGHVS and CDR2 FQNEAQ. The CDR3 loop spans 15 amino acids. The CDR3 here is CASSLELAGGYGYTF. As DNA, the CDR3 is TGTGCCAGCAGCTTAGAACTAGCGGGGGGCTATGGCTACACCTTC.

The chain links TRBV5-1 to TRBJ1-4; 8 positions match TRBD1. Trimming removed 4 bases from V and 2 bases from J; junction bases left unmatched: 1. The CDR3 has 14 residues. Germline CDR1 is SGHRS and CDR2 is YFSETQ. The DNA for the CDR3 is TGCGCCAGCAGCGCAGGGGGCACTAATGAAAAACTGTTTTTT. Its protein is CASSAGGTNEKLFF.

This clone was seen once. The chain couples TRBV11-2 to TRBJ1-4; D not resolved. V gave up 5 bases and J gave up 0 bases, with 7 bases separating them. This CDR3 comprises 14 residues. CDR1 SGHAT and CDR2 FQNNGV come from the germline V gene. Here the CDR3 reads CASSSSTTNEKLFF. For the CDR3, the DNA is TGTGCCAGCAGCAGTTCAACAACTAATGAAAAACTGTTTTTT.

The chain carries TRBV30 and TRBJ2-1; D is unclear. CDR1 and CDR2 (germline): GTSNPN, SVGIG (reference sequence). The germline V and J ends were trimmed by 4 bases and 7 bases, with 8 bases remaining between them. The CDR3 runs to 11 residues. In DNA form, the CDR3 reads TGTGCCTGGACCGGGTTGAATGAGCAGTTCTTC. The encoded protein is CAWTGLNEQFF. The full variable domain, with the rest looked up from reference TRBV30 and TRBJ2-1, is SQTIHQWPATLVQPVGSPLSLECTVEGTSNPNLYWYRQAAGRGLQLLFYSVGIGQISSEVPQNLSASRPQDRQFILSSKKLLLSDSGFYLCAWTGLNEQFFGPGTRLTVL.

V gene TRBV15 combines with J gene TRBJ2-1; D might be TRBD2 (6 bases). Germline V gene data show CDR1 as LNHNV and CDR2 as YYDKDF (reference sequence). V was trimmed by 5 bases and J by 3 bases, leaving 20 bases between them. This CDR3 is built from 17 residues. CDR3 DNA: TGTGCCACCAGCCCCCCATGGCGGAGGGCCGGCTACAATGAGCAGTTCTTC. Amino acid sequence: CATSPPWRRAGYNEQFF.

The rearrangement joins TRBV5-6 to TRBJ2-3, with 14 bases lining up with TRBD2. Germline values: CDR1 SGHDT, CDR2 YYEEEE. V dropped 0 bases and J dropped 5; count of bases not matched to a gene: 5. The CDR3 totals 17 residues. The CDR3 loop reads CASSLGGLAGVGDTQYF. The CDR3 DNA reads TGTGCCAGCAGCTTGGGGGGACTAGCGGGAGTGGGAGATACGCAGTATTTT.

V usage is TRBV20-1 and J usage is TRBJ1-1; TRBD1 matches 7 bases. Germline CDR1 and CDR2: DFQATT and SNEGSKA (reference sequence). V shed 3 bases and J 1 base; nucleotides not matched to a gene: 11. The CDR3 extends over 16 amino acids. The CDR3 nucleotides are TGCAGTGCTAGTCATCTATTGAGGGGGCCGAACACTGAAGCTTTCTTT. Translation: CSASHLLRGPNTEAFF.

In nucleotides, the CDR3 is TGTGCCAGCACTCTAGGGGTAGGGGGAAGTCAGCCCCAGCATTTT. This sequence encodes CASTLGVGGSQPQHF. The genes are TRBV28 and TRBJ1-5, with D maybe TRBD1 (6 bases). Trimming removed 7 bases from V and 6 bases from J, with 19 bases in between. Germline V gives CDR1 MDHEN, CDR2 SYDVKM. The CDR3 totals 15 residues.

The sample holds a few counts of this clone. The chain joins TRBV28 to TRBJ2-1; TRBD1 aligns across 7 bases. Germline CDR1 reads MDHEN; CDR2 reads SYDVKM. There are 15 residues in the CDR3. Trimming removed 4 bases from V and 0 bases from J; junction bases left unmatched: 3. CDR3 DNA sequence: TGTGCCAGCAGTTCGACAGGGAGCTCCTACAATGAGCAGTTCTTC. Amino acid sequence: CASSSTGSSYNEQFF.

The chain carries TRBV24-1 and TRBJ1-5, with D uncertain. V lost 2 bases to trimming and J lost 4 bases, with 2 bases between them. The CDR3 has 12 amino acids. CDR1 and CDR2 from the germline V gene are KGHDR and SFDVKD. CDR3 nucleotide sequence: TGTGCCACCAGTGATTATAATCAGCCCCAGCATTTT. Encoded protein: CATSDYNQPQHF.

The chain links TRBV7-9 to TRBJ2-7; D might be TRBD1 (6 bases). Looked up from germline, CDR1 is SEHNR and CDR2 is FQNEAQ (reference sequence). Trimming took off 1 base at V and 7 bases at J, with 11 bases between the two ends. This CDR3 has 13 amino acids. This chain's CDR3 is CASSLGTVREQYF. The CDR3 DNA follows: TGTGCCAGCAGCTTAGGGACAGTAAGGGAGCAGTACTTC.

CDR3 DNA sequence: TGTGCCACCAGCAGAAGGGTTTCGAACACCGGGGAGCTGTTTTTT. This encodes CATSRRVSNTGELFF. This chain uses TRBV15 with TRBJ2-2; unclear D gene. The V end lost 2 bases, the J end lost 0 bases, and 7 bases lay between the germline ends. The V gene's germline CDR1 is LNHNV and CDR2 YYDKDF (reference sequence). The CDR3 is 15 amino acids.